This is a list of T cell receptor beta chains from one sample in a study of cytomegalovirus exposure and HLA in healthy donors. Libraries were prepared by immunoSEQ multiplex PCR; TCRdb keeps only in-frame clonotypes and omits some of them. The data show about 95,000 clones, about 78% seen once. Sequencing was performed on PBMCs. These TCRs come from a woman aged 40 to 55 in good health and CMV-seropositive. Both conserved end residues are part of each CDR3. A D gene is named only where the DNA matches it firmly. Rows give clone size only sometimes, using once, few, many, or a class for an expanded clone.

CDR3	DNA	D	size	V	J
CASSDKTGVKNTDTQYF	TGCGCCAGCAGTGATAAGACAGGGGTCAAAAACACAGATACGCAGTATTTT	TRBD1	few	TRBV10-2	TRBJ2-3
CASSLAGQGRKNTEAFF	TGCGCCAGCAGCTTGGCAGGACAGGGGAGGAAGAACACTGAAGCTTTCTTT	TRBD1	-	TRBV5-1	TRBJ1-1
CASSSQAAEAFF	TGTGCCAGTAGTTCGCAGGCAGCCGAAGCTTTCTTT	-	-	TRBV19	TRBJ1-1
CASSFTFLSYEQYF	TGTGCCAGCAGTTTCACTTTCCTCTCCTACGAGCAGTACTTC	-	-	TRBV2	TRBJ2-7
CASSPWVSGRAEDTQYF	TGTGCCAGCAGCCCATGGGTCAGCGGGAGGGCCGAGGATACGCAGTATTTT	TRBD2	-	TRBV4-2	TRBJ2-3
CASSHRPGTAVMNTEAFF	TGCGCCAGCAGCCACCGACCCGGGACAGCGGTAATGAACACTGAAGCTTTCTTT	TRBD1	-	TRBV4-1	TRBJ1-1
CASSLGGNQETQYF	TGCGCCAGCTCCCTGGGGGGGAACCAAGAGACCCAGTACTTC	TRBD2	-	TRBV5-1	TRBJ2-5
CASSLDRGSGYGYTF	TGTGCCAGCAGCTTAGATCGCGGGAGCGGCTATGGCTACACCTTC	-	-	TRBV11-3	TRBJ1-2
CASSVASGSGSYNEQFF	TGTGCCAGCAGCGTAGCTAGCGGGAGCGGGTCCTACAATGAGCAGTTCTTC	TRBD2	-	TRBV9	TRBJ2-1
CATKLAGGETQYF	TGTGCCACCAAGCTAGCGGGAGGAGAGACCCAGTACTTC	TRBD2	-	TRBV15	TRBJ2-5
CASSMRTVYSGNTIYF	TGTGCCAGCAGCATGAGGACAGTCTACTCTGGAAACACCATATATTTT	-	-	TRBV5-6	TRBJ1-3
CASSYSGGVDSPLHF	TGTGCCAGCAGTTACTCCGGGGGGGTAGATTCACCCCTCCACTTT	-	-	TRBV6-5	TRBJ1-6
CASSVSHGRARDTQYF	TGTGCCAGCAGCGTCAGCCACGGGAGGGCCCGAGATACGCAGTATTTT	TRBD2	-	TRBV9	TRBJ2-3
CASSRYGQGLQETQYF	TGTGCCAGCTCACGATACGGACAGGGCTTACAAGAGACCCAGTACTTC	TRBD1	-	TRBV18	TRBJ2-5
CASSLGQAYEKLFF	TGTGCCAGCAGCTTGGGACAGGCGTACGAAAAACTGTTTTTT	TRBD1	once	TRBV11-3	TRBJ1-4
CASSYSIGGFYEQYF	TGTGCCAGCAGTTACTCGATAGGGGGATTCTACGAGCAGTACTTC	-	-	TRBV6-5	TRBJ2-7
CASSLITGTSGYEQYF	TGCGCCAGCAGCTTAATTACCGGGACTAGCGGCTACGAGCAGTACTTC	TRBD2	-	TRBV4-1	TRBJ2-7
CASSLEIPMPGELFF	TGTGCCAGCAGCCTGGAGATTCCCATGCCAGGGGAGCTGTTTTTT	-	-	TRBV7-3	TRBJ2-2
CASRGVNPVLYGYTF	TGTGCCAGCAGAGGAGTTAACCCGGTCCTCTATGGCTACACCTTC	-	few	TRBV6-1	TRBJ1-2
CASSFSGIAGELFF	TGTGCCAGCAGCTTCTCAGGGATCGCCGGGGAGCTGTTTTTT	-	-	TRBV7-9	TRBJ2-2
CASSDGTGGADTQYF	TGTGCCAGCAGTGACGGGACAGGGGGCGCAGATACGCAGTATTTT	TRBD1	-	TRBV6-4	TRBJ2-3
CASSVVLSGRAGEQFF	TGTGCCAGCAGCGTAGTTCTAAGCGGGAGGGCCGGTGAGCAGTTCTTC	TRBD2	-	TRBV9	TRBJ2-1
CASSSRQGAYSNQPQHF	TGTGCCAGCAGTTCAAGACAGGGAGCCTATAGCAATCAGCCCCAGCATTTT	TRBD1	-	TRBV27	TRBJ1-5
CASSIATGTGGIGEQFF	TGTGCCAGTAGTATCGCCACCGGGACAGGGGGTATTGGTGAGCAGTTCTTC	TRBD1	-	TRBV19	TRBJ2-1
CASSPMTGNTEAFF	TGTGCCAGTAGTCCGATGACGGGGAACACTGAAGCTTTCTTT	-	-	TRBV19	TRBJ1-1
CAIPQGAFGYTF	TGTGCCATCCCACAGGGGGCGTTTGGCTACACCTTC	TRBD1	-	TRBV6-1	TRBJ1-2
CASSLGAATYEQYF	TGTGCCAGCAGTTTAGGGGCAGCAACCTACGAGCAGTACTTC	-	-	TRBV27	TRBJ2-7
CASSSQAGNTIYF	TGTGCCAGCAGCTCCCAAGCGGGAAACACCATATATTTT	-	-	TRBV7-6	TRBJ1-3
CASSDGAGGNYEQYF	TGCGCCAGCAGCGACGGAGCGGGAGGGAATTACGAGCAGTACTTC	TRBD2	-	TRBV10-2	TRBJ2-7
CATVTLKEGAGVTETQYF	TGTGCCACCGTTACCTTAAAGGAAGGAGCGGGAGTAACAGAGACCCAGTACTTC	TRBD2	-	TRBV27	TRBJ2-5
CASSRYRGGSSYEQYF	TGTGCCAGCTCACGTTACAGGGGTGGGAGCTCCTACGAGCAGTACTTC	TRBD1	-	TRBV18	TRBJ2-7
CATSRVLAQETQYF	TGTGCCACCAGCAGAGTACTAGCCCAAGAGACCCAGTACTTC	-	-	TRBV15	TRBJ2-5
CASIHSQQETDTQYF	TGTGCCAGCATCCATTCCCAACAGGAAACAGATACGCAGTATTTT	-	-	TRBV5-8	TRBJ2-3
CASSKTGASGGYTF	TGTGCCAGCAGCAAAACAGGGGCATCCGGTGGCTACACCTTC	TRBD1	few	TRBV5-6	TRBJ1-2
CASSITGLAGQETQYF	TGTGCCAGTAGTATTACGGGGCTAGCGGGCCAAGAGACCCAGTACTTC	TRBD2	-	TRBV19	TRBJ2-5
CASSYPRGETQYF	TGTGCCAGCAGTTACCCCCGCGGTGAGACCCAGTACTTC	-	-	TRBV6-5	TRBJ2-5
CASSPIQGPEAFF	TGCGCCAGCAGCCCAATACAGGGGCCTGAAGCTTTCTTT	TRBD1	-	TRBV5-1	TRBJ1-1
CASSVVREQYF	TGTGCCAGCAGTGTGGTCCGGGAGCAGTACTTC	-	-	TRBV6-1	TRBJ2-7
CASSKERRFLAGLTDTQYF	TGTGCCAGCAGCAAAGAAAGAAGATTCCTAGCGGGTCTCACAGATACGCAGTATTTT	-	-	TRBV21-1	TRBJ2-3
CASKGLALNNEQFF	TGTGCCAGTAAGGGACTAGCGCTAAACAATGAGCAGTTCTTC	TRBD2	many	TRBV19	TRBJ2-1
CASSAEGGGSTDTQYF	TGTGCCAGCAGCGCCGAGGGGGGGGGTTCCACAGATACGCAGTATTTT	-	-	TRBV9	TRBJ2-3
CAISERGGLAGGWEQYF	TGTGCCATCAGTGAGCGGGGGGGACTAGCGGGAGGCTGGGAGCAGTACTTC	TRBD2	once	TRBV10-3	TRBJ2-7
CASSLATGALTSSYEQYF	TGCGCCAGCAGCTTAGCAACAGGGGCCCTAACCAGCTCCTACGAGCAGTACTTC	TRBD1	-	TRBV5-1	TRBJ2-7
CASSEWTSGSRNEQFF	TGTGCCAGCAGTGAGTGGACTAGCGGGAGTAGGAATGAGCAGTTCTTC	TRBD2	few	TRBV6-1	TRBJ2-1
CASRQAGKTNQPQHF	TGCGCCAGCCGCCAAGCGGGGAAGACTAATCAGCCCCAGCATTTT	-	-	TRBV4-1	TRBJ1-5
CASKAGVNTEAFF	TGTGCCAGCAAGGCCGGGGTGAACACTGAAGCTTTCTTT	-	-	TRBV6-4	TRBJ1-1
CASQPSAGEESSGNTIYF	TGTGCCAGCCAACCGTCCGCGGGGGAGGAAAGCTCTGGAAACACCATATATTTT	-	-	TRBV28	TRBJ1-3
CASSPWTSGAPDTQYF	TGTGCCAGCAGTCCCTGGACTAGCGGGGCTCCAGATACGCAGTATTTT	TRBD2	few	TRBV28	TRBJ2-3
CASIGSGSYNEQFF	TGTGCCAGCATTGGTAGCGGGAGCTACAATGAGCAGTTCTTC	TRBD2	-	TRBV28	TRBJ2-1
CASSYGLAGGIDTQYF	TGTGCCAGCAGCTATGGACTAGCGGGAGGTATAGATACGCAGTATTTT	TRBD2	-	TRBV11-2	TRBJ2-3
CASSLDVGAYNEQFF	TGTGCCAGCAGCTTAGATGTGGGGGCGTACAATGAGCAGTTCTTC	-	-	TRBV7-2	TRBJ2-1